This T cell receptor beta chain is drawn from a study of blood T cells in healthy people across ages (dated by TCRdb to about 2015). About the investigation overall: Template switching captured roughly one uniquely barcoded TCR beta cDNA molecule per two T cells in model experiments. To avoid experimental bias, donors of different ages were randomly spread across the sequencing lanes. Donors were grouped into four age groups: young (average approximately 15 years), middle-aged (around 39), aged (about 59) and long-lived (approximately 81). Using the same blood draw, the study looked at two additional independent replicas of 1 million unique cDNA reads for two donors, one aged 18 to 29 and the other aged 80 or older. Age-related changes in TCR beta repertoire diversity were measured in the study by deep sequencing normalized with unique cDNA molecular identifiers.

The paper's findings and limits, for the study overall: Total diversity estimates from one million sequenced T cells were considered lower bounds and underestimates. Conclusive comparison of naive and antigen-experienced compartments was prevented by the profiling of bulk unsorted PBMCs. Because the CMV infection status of the donors was unknown, age-related changes in expanded clonotypes may potentially have been confounded. Compared with the aged group, more naive CD4+ T cells, fewer expanded clones and increased TCR diversity were shown by the long-lived group, suggesting age selection. There was a strong correlation between observed TCR beta diversity and the percentage of naive T cells measured by flow cytometry. As age increased, observed TCR beta diversity per million T cells dropped in a roughly linear way, and a significant reduction was already evident by age about 36.

Donors were a few dozen systemically healthy Caucasian individuals from Russia aged roughly 6 to 100 years. Around 9.9 milliliters of peripheral blood were collected from each donor into EDTA-treated Vacutainer tubes. PBMCs were isolated by Ficoll-Paque density-gradient centrifugation, with at least 6 million obtained per sample. Total RNA, at least 6 micrograms per sample, was extracted from PBMCs with Trizol reagent. The percentages of naive CD45RAhigh/CD27high T cells were determined by flow cytometry on a PBMC aliquot from every donor. Library method: 5' RACE. The second PCR ran for roughly 7 to 11 cycles and used a J-beta primer mix along with a sample-barcoded 5' primer. Each TCR beta cDNA molecule received a unique molecular identifier from a template-switch 5' adaptor carrying 12 random nucleotides. At least 2.5 million CDR3-containing paired-end reads were obtained from each sample. First-strand cDNA was synthesized from all RNA with the Mint cDNA synthesis kit, primed by a TRBC-specific oligonucleotide. After uracil-DNA glycosylase treatment, a first 18-cycle PCR used universal primers M1SS and BC2_uni_R on all cDNA. For the original study's pipeline: Each sample was normalized by randomly selecting 1 million high-quality reads, each carrying a distinct molecular identifier. Reads sharing molecular identifiers were discarded rather than binned into consensus sequences. MiTCR, run with a Q25 quality threshold and the strictest error-elimination algorithm, handled CDR3 identification, clonotype clustering and error correction. Lower-bound total TCR beta diversity was estimated with a nonparametric unseen species model using Euler transformation. TCRdb redid the processing of the public reads, applying fastp at Q25 and MiXCR, and retained in-frame beta chains. Each CDR3 protein gets just one entry, which takes the most common genes and DNA from the rows behind it. The V and J calls here are based on TCRdb, not the publication. This sample gives 1.5 million to 2 million distinct CDR3 sequences in total; 39% of them show up just once. The top ten clonotypes cover 23% of the sample.

This clonotype has just a few counts. Its antigen target is currently unknown. Base qualities are not at hand, and no much larger clone is one base apart. The sequence was obtained from a human donor in good health. Sequencing was carried out using blood.

The nucleotide sequence is TGCGCCAGCAGCCACCTTAAGGGGGGACTCGGCTATGGCTACACCTTC. It codes for CASSHLKGGLGYGYTF. This chain joins TRBV4-3 to TRBJ1-2; perhaps TRBD1 is the D gene, with 6 bases matching. Reading from cysteine to phenylalanine, the CDR3 counts 16 amino acids. The read is trimmed to its CDR3 DNA, 48 bases read in frame from base 1. Relative to germline, V is 3 bases shorter and J is 4 bases shorter, with 18 bases between their ends. CDR1 LGHNA and CDR2 YSLEER are derived from the germline V gene.